This is a list of T cell receptor beta chains from one sample in a study of cytomegalovirus exposure and HLA in healthy donors. Generated by immunoSEQ multiplex PCR, the TCRdb table keeps only in-frame clones and is missing some. This sample carries about 150,000 clones, roughly four fifths of them seen once, and the ten largest clones take 3.4%. The sample consisted of PBMCs. These receptors all stem from a male donor in good health and CMV-seronegative. The CDR3 runs from the conserved cysteine through the conserved F or W. A D gene is named only where the DNA matches it firmly. Expanded clones are given a class, and other clones once, few, many or no size at all.

V	J	D	size	DNA	CDR3
TRBV10-3	TRBJ1-3	TRBD1	NA	TGTGCCATCAACGACAGGGAGTCTGGAAACACCATATATTTT	CAINDRESGNTIYF
TRBV27	TRBJ2-1	TRBD2	NA	TGTGCCAGCAGTTCTTTAGCGGGAGTAGATAATGAGCAGTTCTTC	CASSSLAGVDNEQFF
TRBV6-1	TRBJ1-5	NA	few	TGTGCCAGCAGTGAGCGGGACGGGATGCCCCAGCATTTT	CASSERDGMPQHF
TRBV7-2	TRBJ2-7	TRBD1	NA	TGTGCCAGCAGCTTTAGACAGGGGTCCTACGAGCAGTACTTC	CASSFRQGSYEQYF
TRBV6-4	TRBJ1-1	NA	NA	TGTGCCAGCAGTGACTCGATGTCAGCTGAAGCTTTCTTT	CASSDSMSAEAFF
TRBV20-1	TRBJ1-1	NA	NA	TGCAGTGCTAGCAGGAACACTGAAGCTTTCTTT	CSASRNTEAFF
TRBV6-6	TRBJ2-5	TRBD1	NA	TGTGCCAGCAGTTTAGACAGGGTATTCCAAGAGACCCAGTACTTC	CASSLDRVFQETQYF
TRBV29-1	TRBJ1-5	NA	NA	TGCAGCGTTGCTGCGGGGGGTAGCAATCAGCTCCAGCATTTT	CSVAAGGSNQLQHF
TRBV6-1	TRBJ2-7	TRBD1	NA	TGTGCCAGCAGTGAAGCCCCCGGGACAGGGGCCTACGAGCAGTACTTC	CASSEAPGTGAYEQYF
TRBV7-3	TRBJ2-3	NA	NA	TGTGCCAGCAGCCCTAGCCGTGGGGAAGGGACAGATACGCAGTATTTT	CASSPSRGEGTDTQYF
TRBV6-1	TRBJ1-3	TRBD1	NA	TGTGCCAGCCTCGTGACAGGGAGCGGCACCATATATTTT	CASLVTGSGTIYF
TRBV4-2	TRBJ1-1	NA	NA	TGTGCCAGCAGCCAAGGGACAGAGGCTGAAGCTTTCTTT	CASSQGTEAEAFF
TRBV9	TRBJ1-2	TRBD1	NA	TGTGCCAGCAAAGGGGGCGAGGGCTACACCTTC	CASKGGEGYTF
TRBV2	TRBJ1-5	NA	NA	TGTGCCAGCAATTCGGGGTCGAATCAGCCCCAGCATTTT	CASNSGSNQPQHF
TRBV29-1	TRBJ1-2	NA	few	TGCAGCGTTGAAGATCTTCAGGGTGTGGGCGGCTACACCTTC	CSVEDLQGVGGYTF
TRBV6-5	TRBJ1-1	NA	NA	TGTGCCAGCAGTTACTCCCCGGAGATTAACACTGAAGCTTTCTTT	CASSYSPEINTEAFF
TRBV6-1	TRBJ2-2	NA	NA	TGTGCCAGCAGTCTAGAGAACACCGGGGAGCTGTTTTTT	CASSLENTGELFF
TRBV6-5	TRBJ1-5	NA	NA	TGTGCCAGCAGTCCCCAACAGGGTAGCAATCAGCCCCAGCATTTT	CASSPQQGSNQPQHF
TRBV19	TRBJ1-1	NA	NA	TGTGCCAGTATGCGTCTGAACACTGAAGCTTTCTTT	CASMRLNTEAFF
TRBV30	TRBJ1-1	NA	NA	TGTGCCTGGAGTGTACCCAGGGTGAACACTGAAGCTTTCTTT	CAWSVPRVNTEAFF
TRBV4-2	TRBJ1-1	NA	few	TGTGCCAGCAGCCAAGATAAACGAGGCACTGAAGCTTTCTTT	CASSQDKRGTEAFF
TRBV29-1	TRBJ1-2	TRBD1	NA	TGCAGCGTTGCAGGGCAGGGGGACGGCTACACCTTC	CSVAGQGDGYTF
TRBV18	TRBJ1-5	NA	NA	TGTGCCAGCTCACCTGGGCGGGATCAGCCCCAGCATTTT	CASSPGRDQPQHF
TRBV4-2	TRBJ2-2	NA	NA	TGTGCCAGCAGCCCCATGACAAATTCGCTCGCCGGGGAGCTGTTTTTT	CASSPMTNSLAGELFF
TRBV9	TRBJ1-4	NA	once	TGTGCCAGCAGCGTAGGGACCGCGGGTGAAAAACTGTTTTTT	CASSVGTAGEKLFF
TRBV28	TRBJ1-1	TRBD1	NA	TGTGCCAGCAGTTTACCGGCGTATTTAACAGGGGGGGTGGTCACTGAAGCTTTCTTT	CASSLPAYLTGGVVTEAFF
TRBV9	TRBJ1-1	NA	NA	TGTGCCAGCAGCGTGGCTCCTAACACTGAAGCTTTCTTT	CASSVAPNTEAFF
TRBV7-9	TRBJ1-1	NA	once	TGTGCCAGCAGCCCCGACGGTTTGGAGGCTTTCTTT	CASSPDGLEAFF
TRBV6-6	TRBJ2-1	NA	once	TGTGCCAGCAGTTACTCGGGTACCGCTAGCGAGCAGTTCTTC	CASSYSGTASEQFF
TRBV5-1	TRBJ2-7	TRBD2	NA	TGCGCCAGCAGCGCATCTCCTCTAGCGGGAGTGGACGAGCAGTACTTC	CASSASPLAGVDEQYF
TRBV19	TRBJ2-7	NA	NA	TGTGCCAGTAGTTCGATTTTGGTCCAGGGCTCCTACGAGCAGTACTTC	CASSSILVQGSYEQYF
TRBV30	TRBJ1-2	NA	NA	TGTGCCTGGACCCCAGGCACCTATGGCTACACCTTC	CAWTPGTYGYTF
TRBV6-1	TRBJ2-1	TRBD1	NA	TGTGCCAGCAGGCCACAGGGGTACAATGAGCAGTTCTTC	CASRPQGYNEQFF
TRBV29-1	TRBJ2-2	NA	NA	TGCAGCGTTGAATTAGCCCCGGGCACCGGGGAGCTGTTTTTT	CSVELAPGTGELFF
TRBV27	TRBJ2-7	TRBD1	NA	TGTGCCAGCAGTTTCGCGACGGGACAGGGCATGGTACAGTACTTC	CASSFATGQGMVQYF
TRBV7-3	TRBJ1-1	NA	NA	TGTGCCAGCAGCCCACAGGGTCCCACCATTAACACTGAAGCTTTCTTT	CASSPQGPTINTEAFF
TRBV5-4	TRBJ2-7	TRBD1	NA	TGTGCCAGCAGCCAACCGGGACAGACTTACGAGCAGTACTTC	CASSQPGQTYEQYF
TRBV13	TRBJ2-2	TRBD2	NA	TGTGCCAGCAGCTTAGCGGCTAGCGGCACCGGGGAGCTGTTTTTT	CASSLAASGTGELFF
TRBV5-1	TRBJ2-3	NA	NA	TGCGCCAGCAGCTTGGACAGGACCTTAGTCACAGATACGCAGTATTTT	CASSLDRTLVTDTQYF
TRBV15	TRBJ2-7	NA	NA	TGTGCCACCAGCAGAGGGCCGGGAACAGCTCTTTACGAGCAGTACTTC	CATSRGPGTALYEQYF
TRBV6-6	TRBJ1-2	NA	NA	TGTGCCAGCAGTTCCGGCTATGGCTACACCTTC	CASSSGYGYTF
TRBV19	TRBJ1-1	NA	few	TGTGCCAGTAGTATAGGTCCAGGGTCCTGGGCTTTCTTT	CASSIGPGSWAFF
TRBV6-4	TRBJ2-3	TRBD2	NA	TGTGCCAGCAGTACAGGACTAGCGGGAGGATTGGATACGCAGTATTTT	CASSTGLAGGLDTQYF
TRBV7-9	TRBJ2-7	TRBD1	NA	TGTGCCAGCAGCCGAGGACAGGGTTTTGGCGAGCAGTACTTC	CASSRGQGFGEQYF
TRBV5-1	TRBJ2-5	NA	NA	TGCGCCAGCAGCCCCGGAGAAGAAGAGACCCAGTACTTC	CASSPGEEETQYF
TRBV19	TRBJ2-1	NA	NA	TGTGCCAGTAGTGCCCCCGCGCGCGCAGGGGATAGAAACAATGAGCAGTTCTTC	CASSAPARAGDRNNEQFF
TRBV19	TRBJ1-4	TRBD1	NA	TGTGCCAGTAGTCTCCGGACAGGGGGCTCCCTTAGAGAAAAACTGTTTTTT	CASSLRTGGSLREKLFF
TRBV15	TRBJ1-1	NA	NA	TGTGCCACCAGCAGACGTCAGGAGGGCACTGAAGCTTTCTTT	CATSRRQEGTEAFF
TRBV2	TRBJ2-1	TRBD2	NA	TGTGCCAGGGCTAGCGGGAGGGCCGGTGAGCAGTTCTTC	CARASGRAGEQFF
TRBV13	TRBJ2-5	TRBD2	once	TGTGCCAGCAGCCGGACTAGCGGGAGGTCACAGCACTTC	CASSRTSGRSQHF
TRBV7-6	TRBJ2-1	TRBD2	NA	TGTGCCAGCAGCGTAGGACTAGCGGGAGGGTACAATGAGCAGTTCTTC	CASSVGLAGGYNEQFF
TRBV28	TRBJ1-2	NA	NA	TGTGCCAGCAGTTCAGGGGTGCCTTATGGCTACACCTTC	CASSSGVPYGYTF
TRBV29-1	TRBJ1-1	NA	NA	TGCAGCGTTGAATTTGGCTGGGGCGCAATGAACACTGAAGCTTTCTTT	CSVEFGWGAMNTEAFF
TRBV5-4	TRBJ1-1	TRBD1	once	TGTGCCAGCAGCTTGGGAACAGGGGGCTTGGACACTGAAGCTTTCTTT	CASSLGTGGLDTEAFF
TRBV18	TRBJ2-7	TRBD2	once	TGTGCCAGCTCACCATATGTGACTAGCGGGAGGGAGCAGTACTTC	CASSPYVTSGREQYF